A single sample gave rise to the 23 T cell receptor beta chains below, sequenced in a study of response to subunit inactivated influenza vaccine (dated by TCRdb to 2016 to 2019). The protocol used for the library was RT-PCR. Sequencing used an Illumina HiSeq 2500. The public reads were reanalyzed by TCRdb: fastp trimming at Q25, MiXCR alignment, in-frame beta chains only. Each entry merges the rows of one CDR3 protein and shows their most common DNA and genes. This sample lists 650,000 to 800,000 distinct CDR3 sequences; more than 11% were detected once. Approximately 6.5% of the sample is taken by the ten largest. This specimen was PBMCs from blood, taken 14 days before vaccination. These receptors were taken from a man in his forties or fifties who received an inactivated influenza vaccine. Donor details come from another sample of the same person, matched by shared clones.

This clonotype was seen more than once but under ten times. This rearrangement joins TRBV3-1 to TRBJ2-1; either TRBD1 or TRBD2 may supply D (6 bases each). Germline CDR1 is LGHDT and CDR2 is YNNKEL (reference sequence). CDR3 length: 15 amino acids. V was pared by 0 bases and J by 4 bases, with 10 bases between. The CDR3 protein is CASSQDGGAYNEQFF. The CDR3 DNA sequence: TGTGCCAGCAGCCAAGACGGGGGCGCTTACAATGAGCAGTTCTTC.

This clonotype was observed a few times. V and J are TRBV12-3 or TRBV12-4 and TRBJ1-6, with a tentative D call TRBD1 (5 bases). Trimming removed 3 bases from V and 7 bases from J, with 10 bases in between. The CDR3 runs 14 residues. DNA for the CDR3: TGTGCCAGCAGTTTGGGACCGACGAATTCACCCCTCCACTTT. Protein product: CASSLGPTNSPLHF.

This clonotype was counted at least ten times. The chain couples TRBV18 to TRBJ2-7; either TRBD1 or TRBD2 may fit D (6 bases each). The V and J ends lost 1 base and 4 bases respectively, with 8 bases between them. The germline gives CDR1 KGHSH, CDR2 LQKENI. The CDR3 has 13 amino acids. The CDR3 sequence: CASSPRGAYEQYF. The CDR3 DNA reads as TGTGCCAGCTCACCACGGGGGGCGTACGAGCAGTACTTC.

In its sample, this clonotype was seen a few times. This chain links TRBV14 with TRBJ2-4, with 7 nucleotides matching TRBD2. The V segment lost 8 bases and the J segment 6 bases; nucleotides outside the gene matches: 4. CDR3 size: 12 residues. Germline assignment: CDR1 SGHDN and CDR2 FVKESK. CDR3: CASGVAGNIQYF. For the CDR3, the DNA is TGTGCCAGCGGGGTAGCGGGAAACATTCAGTACTTC.

This rearrangement joins TRBV18 to TRBJ2-1, with 12 positions matching TRBD2. Germline lookup yields CDR1 KGHSH and CDR2 LQKENI. The trim removed 2 bases at V and 6 bases at J, leaving 8 bases unmatched. The CDR3 contains 17 residues. CDR3 amino acids: CASSPRVGTSGSNEQFF. In DNA form, the CDR3 reads TGTGCCAGCTCACCAAGAGTAGGGACTAGCGGGTCCAATGAGCAGTTCTTC.

This clonotype has only a few counts. J is TRBJ1-4 and V is TRBV15; no reliable D call. CDR1 and CDR2 from the germline V gene are LNHNV and YYDKDF (reference sequence). V lost 0 bases, J lost 5 bases, and 10 bases lay in between. CDR3 length: 15 amino acids. The CDR3 coding sequence is TGTGCCACCAGCAGAGATCGGGTCCGAAATGAAAAACTGTTTTTT. This codes for CATSRDRVRNEKLFF.

With respect to this clonotype: A read error is possible here, since a much larger clone lies one base away. The V and J genes are TRBV20-1 and TRBJ2-1; no clear D. This CDR3 has 11 amino acids. Germline CDR1 reads DFQATT; CDR2 reads SNEGSKA (reference sequence). Trimming cost V 2 bases and J 6 bases, with 5 bases left between them. As DNA, the CDR3 is TGCAGTGCTAGATGGGGCAATGAGCAGTTCTTC. Encoded protein: CSARWGNEQFF.

The chain employs TRBV15 and TRBJ2-6; TRBD1 aligns across 8 bases. CDR3 length: 15 residues. V gave up 7 bases and J gave up 0 bases; unmatched junction bases: 2. Germline CDR1 and CDR2: LNHNV and YYDKDF (reference sequence). The CDR3, as DNA: TGTGCCACCAAAACAGGGGGCTCTGGGGCCAACGTCCTGACTTTC. Amino acids: CATKTGGSGANVLTF.

CDR3 residues: CASNRGKGWYEQYF. CDR3 DNA: TGTGCCAGCAACCGAGGGAAGGGGTGGTACGAGCAGTACTTC. J is TRBJ2-7 and V is TRBV11-2; D possibly uses TRBD1 or TRBD2 (5 bases each). Trimming removed 7 bases from V and 4 bases from J, with 17 bases in between. This CDR3 is 14 amino acids long. Per the germline V gene, CDR1 is SGHAT and CDR2 is FQNNGV.

The chain employs TRBV4-1 and TRBJ1-1; D unclear. Trimming took off 0 bases at V and 2 bases at J, with 13 bases between the two ends. CDR1 MGHRA and CDR2 YSYEKL come from the germline V gene. This CDR3 comprises 16 residues. The CDR3 loop is CASSQERVGLNTEAFF. For the CDR3, the DNA is TGCGCCAGCAGCCAAGAAAGGGTTGGGTTAAACACTGAAGCTTTCTTT.

This sequence joins TRBV27 and TRBJ2-1, with a tentative D call TRBD2 (5 bases). Germline V gene sequence: CDR1 MNHEY, CDR2 SMNVEV (reference sequence). CDR3 length equals 16 residues. V was trimmed by 2 bases and J by 4 bases, leaving 15 bases between them. DNA of the CDR3: TGTGCCAGCAGTTTAATTATAGGCGGAGGTTACAATGAGCAGTTCTTC. It specifies CASSLIIGGGYNEQFF.

V usage is TRBV18 and J usage is TRBJ1-1; 8 bases map to TRBD1. CDR3 size: 16 residues. Germline CDR1 reads KGHSH; CDR2 reads LQKENI. With V trimmed by 8 bases and J by 2 bases, 13 bases remained unmatched. The CDR3 nucleotides are TGTGCCAGCCACGACCGGGACAGGACCGTTAACACTGAAGCTTTCTTT. Its protein is CASHDRDRTVNTEAFF. Full variable domain (rest looked up from reference TRBV18 and TRBJ1-1): NAGVMQNPRHLVRRRGQEARLRCSPMKGHSHVYWYRQLPEEGLKFMVYLQKENIIDESGMPKERFSAEFPKEGPSILRIQQVVRGDSAAYFCASHDRDRTVNTEAFFGQGTRLTVV.

CDR3 in DNA: TGCGCCAGCAGCCGGGCCGGGACTCCGGAAGAGACCCAGTACTTC. This codes for CASSRAGTPEETQYF. The chain employs TRBV5-1 and TRBJ2-5; a weak D match, TRBD2 (6 bases). The germline V gene has CDR1 SGHRS and CDR2 YFSETQ. This CDR3 contains 15 residues. V gave up 4 bases and J gave up 3 bases, with 16 bases separating them.

The rearrangement uses TRBV12-3 or TRBV12-4 and TRBJ1-5, with D perhaps TRBD1 (6 bases). The V gene lost 7 bases and the J gene lost 3 bases, with 13 bases spanning the gap. This CDR3 region has 14 residues. Here the CDR3 DNA reads TGTGCCAGCACCCCGGACAGCTTCAATCAGCCCCAGCATTTT. Translating it yields CASTPDSFNQPQHF.

Many counts were recorded for this clonotype. The chain joins TRBV10-3 to TRBJ2-7; D might be TRBD1 (5 bases). Germline CDR1 reads ENHRY; CDR2 reads SYGVKD. The CDR3 extends over 15 amino acids. The germline V and J ends were trimmed by 7 bases and 2 bases, with 18 bases remaining between them. The CDR3 nucleotides are TGTGCCATCACCCCTGACCAGGGTGACCCCTACGAGCAGTACTTC. Translating gives CAITPDQGDPYEQYF.

The V and J genes are TRBV2 and TRBJ1-3; D remains unclear. Germline values: CDR1 SNHLY, CDR2 FYNNEI. The CDR3 length is 12 residues. V lost 2 bases to trimming and J lost 5 bases, with 4 bases between them. CDR3 nucleotides: TGTGCCAGCAGTGAACATAGAAACACCATATATTTT. Encoded protein: CASSEHRNTIYF.

The chain is built from TRBV7-2 and TRBJ1-1; D is unclear. The CDR3 totals 13 residues. V was pared by 5 bases and J by 8 bases, with 15 bases between. Germline CDR1 is SGHTA and CDR2 is FQGNSA. CDR3 bases: TGTGCCAGCAGCACCACCCCCGGGCAGGAAGCTTTCTTT. Its protein product is CASSTTPGQEAFF.

The chain recombines TRBV6-1 with TRBJ2-7; 9 nucleotides match TRBD1. Germline V gene sequence: CDR1 MNHNS, CDR2 SASEGT. Trimming took 5 bases from V and 5 from J; bases not matched to a gene: 7. The CDR3 is 14 amino acids. In DNA form, the CDR3 reads TGTGCCAGCAGTCAGTACAGGGGGCTTGACGAGCAGTACTTC. It is translated as CASSQYRGLDEQYF.

The chain carries TRBV2 and TRBJ2-4; D unresolved. The CDR3 length is 15 residues. In germline, CDR1 is SNHLY, CDR2 FYNNEI. Trimming shortened V by 7 bases and J by 6 bases, and 19 bases separated the two germline ends. The CDR3 sequence is CASTRSTDFLNIQYF. CDR3 bases: TGTGCCAGCACCAGATCGACTGACTTCCTAAACATTCAGTACTTC.

The chain is built from TRBV7-8 and TRBJ2-3; 7 bases line up with TRBD1. Trimming took 5 bases from V and 1 from J; bases not matched to a gene: 9. From germline, CDR1 is SGHVS and CDR2 FQNEAQ. This CDR3 region has 16 residues. CDR3 sequence: CASSRPGTAGTDTQYF. The CDR3 nucleotides are TGTGCCAGCAGCCGCCCCGGGACAGCGGGCACAGATACGCAGTATTTT.

The sample holds a few counts of this clonotype. The V call is TRBV30, the J call TRBJ2-1; D is unresolved. V was clipped by 1 base and J by 8 bases, with 12 bases between them. The length of the CDR3 is 13 residues. The germline V gene has CDR1 GTSNPN and CDR2 SVGIG (reference sequence). The CDR3 loop is CAWSGQGPDEQFF. The DNA of the CDR3 is TGTGCCTGGAGTGGCCAAGGGCCGGATGAGCAGTTCTTC.

This clonotype was observed a few times. The CDR3 is CASSPGQGLRKLFF. CDR3 coding DNA: TGTGCCAGCAGCCCGGGACAAGGGTTGAGAAAACTGTTTTTT. The rearrangement links TRBV12-3 or TRBV12-4 to TRBJ1-4; maybe TRBD1 (6 bases). There are 14 residues in the CDR3. V was pared by 6 bases and J by 10 bases, with 18 bases between.

This clonotype appeared many times. The chain couples TRBV10-3 to TRBJ2-3; TRBD1 might be the D (6 bases). Germline V gives CDR1 ENHRY, CDR2 SYGVKD. The CDR3 totals 13 residues. Deletions cut 7 bases from V and 2 bases from J, with 10 bases between. CDR3 nucleotides: TGTGCCATCACACCAGGGGACACAGATACGCAGTATTTT. It is translated as CAITPGDTDTQYF.